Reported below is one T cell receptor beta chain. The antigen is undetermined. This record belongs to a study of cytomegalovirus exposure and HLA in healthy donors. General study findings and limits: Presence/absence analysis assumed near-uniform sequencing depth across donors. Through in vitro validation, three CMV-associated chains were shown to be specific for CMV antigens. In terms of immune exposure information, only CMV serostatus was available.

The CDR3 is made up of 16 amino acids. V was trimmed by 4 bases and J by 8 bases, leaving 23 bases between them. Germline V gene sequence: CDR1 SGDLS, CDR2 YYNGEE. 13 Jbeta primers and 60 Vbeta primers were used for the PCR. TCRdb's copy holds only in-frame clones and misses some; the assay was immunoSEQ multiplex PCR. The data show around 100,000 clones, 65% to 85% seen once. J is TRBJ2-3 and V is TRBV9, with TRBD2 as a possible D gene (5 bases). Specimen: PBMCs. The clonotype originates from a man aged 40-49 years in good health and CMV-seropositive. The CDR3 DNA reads TGTGCCAGCAGCCAACCGAAAGGAGCGGCGGCAGGTACGCAGTATTTT. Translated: CASSQPKGAAAGTQYF. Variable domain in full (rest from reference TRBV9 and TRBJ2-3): DSGVTQTPKHLITATGQRVTLRCSPRSGDLSVYWYQQSLDQGLQFLIQYYNGEERAKGNILERFSAQQFPDLHSELNLSSLELGDSALYFCASSQPKGAAAGTQYFGPGTRLTVL.